The 18 T cell receptor beta chains listed next were all sequenced from one sample in a study of blood T cells in healthy people across ages. The authors ran a second PCR of about 7 to 12 cycles using a sample-barcoded 5' primer and a J-beta primer mix. TCRdb called the 5' RACE reads again in MiXCR, with one record for every CDR3 protein. The data contain about 940,000 distinct CDR3 sequences, around 48% of them singletons. Sequencing used blood. The receptors originated from a man aged 30 to 39 in good health.

The CDR3 region is CASSYSTSGGGETQYF. Here the CDR3 DNA reads TGTGCCAGCAGTTACTCGACTAGCGGGGGGGGAGAGACCCAGTACTTC. The chain combines TRBV6-5 with TRBJ2-5; 14 nucleotides match TRBD2. Germline CDR1 is MNHEY and CDR2 is SVGAGI. This CDR3 has 16 residues. Germline trimming cut 0 bases from V and 4 bases from J; bases unmatched to any gene: 1.

This clonotype was recorded once. This chain connects TRBV21-1 to TRBJ1-5; TRBD1 is the table's D call, not checked against the DNA. TRBV21-1 is tagged as a pseudogene. The CDR3 totals 14 residues. CDR3 amino acids: CASCARDRNQPQHF. Written as DNA, the CDR3 is TGTGCCAGCTGTGCTCGGGACCGGAATCAGCCCCAGCATTTT.

V and J are TRBV29-1 and TRBJ2-5, with D possibly matching TRBD1 (5 bases). CDR3 length equals 12 residues. Trimming took 7 bases from V and 1 from J, leaving 10 bases between them. Germline V CDR1 and CDR2: SQVTM, ANQGSEA. In DNA form, the CDR3 reads TGCAGCGCGCAGGGTGTCCAAGAGACCCAGTACTTC. It codes for CSAQGVQETQYF.

V usage is TRBV5-1 and J usage is TRBJ2-3; tentatively, D is TRBD1 (5 bases). Trimming shortened V by 3 bases and J by 2 bases, and 13 bases separated the two germline ends. The length of the CDR3 is 15 residues. Germline V CDR1 and CDR2: SGHRS, YFSETQ. The CDR3 loop is CASSSPDKSTDTQYF. Here the CDR3 DNA reads TGCGCCAGCAGCTCACCGGACAAATCCACAGATACGCAGTATTTT.

V and J are TRBV29-1 and TRBJ2-5; D possibly corresponds to TRBD1 (6 bases). The germline gives CDR1 SQVTM, CDR2 ANQGSEA. This CDR3 is 13 amino acids long. The V end was cut by 7 bases, the J end by 4 bases, with 16 bases between. This CDR3 reads CSGRGGGGETQYF. The CDR3 DNA reads as TGCAGCGGCAGGGGCGGAGGAGGAGAGACCCAGTACTTC.

This clonotype was picked up a small number of times. This chain joins TRBV7-2 and TRBJ2-7; TRBD2 matches at 11 bases. Germline V gene lookup returns CDR1 SGHTA and CDR2 FQGNSA. The CDR3 has 17 amino acids. Germline trimming cut 3 bases from V and 0 bases from J; bases unmatched to any gene: 7. The CDR3 DNA reads TGTGCCAGCAGCTTGTCTCTAGCGGGGGGCAGCTCCTACGAGCAGTACTTC. Protein product: CASSLSLAGGSSYEQYF.

CDR3 loop: CSFALGQGSYNEQFF. CDR3 bases: TGCAGCTTTGCCTTAGGACAGGGATCCTACAATGAGCAGTTCTTC. The chain carries TRBV29-1 and TRBJ2-1, with TRBD1 matching 8 bases. This CDR3 is 15 amino acids long. The ends lost 8 bases at V and 1 base at J; junction bases unmatched: 10. Germline-derived CDR1 and CDR2 are SQVTM and ANQGSEA.

This clonotype was found a few times. This chain joins TRBV18 and TRBJ2-2; D remains ambiguous. Germline CDR1 is KGHSH and CDR2 is LQKENI. Trimming took 1 base from V and 6 from J, leaving 15 bases between them. This CDR3 has 16 amino acids. The CDR3 DNA reads TGTGCCAGCTCACCACAACAGTTTGGGATCCCCGGGGAGCTGTTTTTT. This gives the protein CASSPQQFGIPGELFF.

The rearrangement uses TRBV9 and TRBJ2-7; D remains ambiguous. This CDR3 is built from 15 residues. CDR1 is SGDLS, CDR2 YYNGEE, per germline. V lost 0 bases and J 0 bases, leaving 10 bases between the germline ends. This chain's CDR3 is CASSVGPSHSYEQYF. The CDR3 bases are TGTGCCAGCAGCGTAGGGCCATCCCACTCCTACGAGCAGTACTTC.

The table lists this clonotype with many counts. The chain uses TRBV6-2 or TRBV6-3 and TRBJ2-2; D is possibly TRBD2 (7 bases). Germline V gene data show CDR1 as MNHEY and CDR2 as SVGEGT. The CDR3 loop spans 19 amino acids. The V gene lost 5 bases and the J gene lost 2 bases, with 24 bases spanning the gap. CDR3 DNA sequence: TGTGCCAGCAGTCTTCACTTTGGGGGGGGCCCCAGTAACACCGGGGAGCTGTTTTTT. Translated: CASSLHFGGGPSNTGELFF.

This sequence joins TRBV12-3 or TRBV12-4 and TRBJ2-7; 11 nucleotides align to TRBD1. The J segment lost 5 bases and the V segment lost 2 bases, leaving 8 bases of the junction unmatched. The CDR3 sequence is 16 residues long. In DNA form, the CDR3 reads TGTGCCAGCAGTTTAACCCGGGGACAGGGGGTCCACGAGCAGTACTTC. This sequence encodes CASSLTRGQGVHEQYF.

This rearrangement joins TRBV13 to TRBJ2-4; D may be TRBD1 (5 bases). With the DNA end fitting TRBJ2-7 better, the J assignment may be wrong. The CDR3 has 13 amino acids. The V gene's germline CDR1 is PRHDT and CDR2 FYEKMQ (reference sequence). The CDR3 protein is CASSVRQSYEQYF. The CDR3 bases are TGTGCCAGCAGCGTCCGACAGTCCTACGAGCAGTACTTC.

This chain links TRBV5-6 with TRBJ1-5, with D uncertain. Germline assignment: CDR1 SGHDT and CDR2 YYEEEE. Trimming took 2 bases from V and 4 from J, leaving 10 bases between them. The CDR3 contains 14 residues. The CDR3 region has the DNA TGTGCCAGCAGCTTAGGAGGGTGGAATCAGCCCCAGCATTTT. Translating gives CASSLGGWNQPQHF.

CDR3 amino acids: CASSIGTGVEKLFF. CDR3 coding DNA: TGCGCCAGCAGCATAGGGACAGGGGTGGAAAAACTGTTTTTT. The chain combines TRBV5-1 with TRBJ1-4; 10 bases align to TRBD1. V dropped 4 bases and J dropped 8; count of bases not matched to a gene: 5. In germline, CDR1 is SGHRS, CDR2 YFSETQ. The CDR3 runs 14 residues.

The chain joins TRBV29-1 to TRBJ2-1, with TRBD1 matching 7 bases. V gave up 3 bases and J gave up 5 bases; unmatched junction bases: 1. CDR1 and CDR2 (germline): SQVTM, ANQGSEA. The CDR3 consists of 12 residues. The CDR3 here is CSVEGQNNEQFF. CDR3 nucleotides: TGCAGCGTTGAGGGACAGAACAATGAGCAGTTCTTC.

The chain has TRBV2 and TRBJ1-5, with D tentatively TRBD1 (5 bases). CDR1 is SNHLY and CDR2 is FYNNEI in the germline V gene. The CDR3 consists of 11 residues. V was shortened by 8 bases and J by 5 bases, with 7 bases between the two germline ends. The CDR3 region has the DNA TGTGCCAGCTCGGGGGATCAGCCCCAGCATTTT. As protein: CASSGDQPQHF.

This chain links TRBV29-1 with TRBJ2-5; D not certain. Germline CDR1 and CDR2: SQVTM and ANQGSEA. CDR3 length: 14 residues. Trimming cost V 0 bases and J 5 bases, with 13 bases left between them. CDR3 nucleotides: TGCAGCGTTGAAGATCGTCATAAGAGTGAGACCCAGTACTTC. The encoded protein is CSVEDRHKSETQYF.

This clonotype was detected only once. The rearrangement links TRBV4-1 to TRBJ1-2; tentative D call: TRBD1 (5 bases). The germline CDR1 and CDR2 sequences are MGHRA and YSYEKL. V shed 0 bases and J shed 5 bases, with 13 bases lying between them. The CDR3 extends over 15 amino acids. DNA of the CDR3: TGCGCCAGCAGCCAAGATAAGGGGACGGGGTATGGCTACACCTTC. Residues: CASSQDKGTGYGYTF.